Following are 5 T cell receptor beta chains from one sample sequenced in a study of blood T cells in healthy people across ages. PCR was performed a second time for about 6 to 11 cycles using a sample-barcoded 5' primer and a J-beta primer mix. TCRdb reprocessed the 5' RACE reads with MiXCR, giving one entry per CDR3 protein. The table records 1.8 million or so distinct CDR3 sequences, more than 35% of them present only once. The sample comprised blood. The receptors were gathered from a human donor in good health.

This clonotype has only a few counts. The CDR3 DNA sequence: TGCGCCAGCAGCCGAGGGACAGGGGGCGGGGATGAGCAGTTCTTC. Amino acids: CASSRGTGGGDEQFF. The chain has TRBV5-1 and TRBJ2-1; 12 nucleotides match TRBD1. The CDR3 contains 15 residues. CDR1 is SGHRS and CDR2 is YFSETQ in the germline V gene. With V trimmed by 4 bases and J by 8 bases, 7 bases remained unmatched.

The gene calls are TRBV18 and TRBJ2-2, with D perhaps matching TRBD1 or TRBD2 (5 bases each). Trimming took 6 bases from V and 4 from J, leaving 12 bases between them. Germline assignment: CDR1 KGHSH and CDR2 LQKENI. The CDR3 spans 14 residues. Here the CDR3 reads CASSSGPATGELFF. CDR3 DNA sequence: TGTGCCAGCTCCTCGGGACCGGCCACCGGGGAGCTGTTTTTT.

The chain joins TRBV9 to TRBJ2-1; no clear D. Germline CDR1 reads SGDLS; CDR2 reads YYNGEE. CDR3 length: 13 residues. With 2 bases removed from V and 7 bases from J, the gap between germline ends came to 10 bases. The CDR3 DNA follows: TGTGCCAGCAGCGTCCTCTTTGGGAATGAGCAGTTCTTC. Encoded protein: CASSVLFGNEQFF.

This clonotype has a single count. The genes are TRBV20-1 and TRBJ1-5; D not resolved. Germline V lookup: CDR1 DFQATT, CDR2 SNEGSKA (reference sequence). The CDR3 is made up of 15 amino acids. V was pared by 1 base and J by 5 bases, with 15 bases between. The CDR3 DNA sequence: TGCAGTGCTAGAGTATCGGGGTTAGGCGATCAGCCCCAGCATTTT. This sequence encodes CSARVSGLGDQPQHF.

V usage is TRBV4-3 and J usage is TRBJ1-1, with D tentatively TRBD1 (5 bases). V shed 1 base and J shed 7 bases, with 7 bases lying between them. This CDR3 comprises 12 residues. CDR1 and CDR2 from the germline V gene are LGHNA and YSLEER. The CDR3 region has the DNA TGCGCCAGCAGCCAAGGGGGGATTGAAGCTTTCTTT. It is translated as CASSQGGIEAFF.